A selection of T cell receptor beta chains follows, all from one sample in a study of blood T cell repertoires in COVID-19. Using immunoSEQ multiplex PCR, the repertoire was profiled, and TCRdb retains in-frame clones only, with some absent. The sample shows 300,000 to 350,000 clones, 88% of them seen only once. Sequenced material: peripheral blood. Receptors were obtained from a woman younger than 45 with COVID-19, enrolled during active disease. Both conserved end residues are part of each CDR3. D genes are given only for firm matches. Not every row has a clone size; where given, it reads once, few, many or a size class.

>NA|TRBV2|TRBD1|TRBJ1-1
TGTGCCAGCAGAGACAGGGGAGTGAGTGAAGCTTTCTTT
CASRDRGVSEAFF
>NA|TRBV7-6|NA|TRBJ1-4
TGTGCCAGCAGCTCCAACAGGGCAACTAATGAAAAACTGTTTTTT
CASSSNRATNEKLFF
>NA|TRBV4-2|NA|TRBJ1-2
TGTGCCAGCAGCCAAGATAAAGCCAGGGGTTATGGCTACACCTTC
CASSQDKARGYGYTF
>once|TRBV10-3|NA|TRBJ2-3
TGTGCCATCAGTGAGTCGGAGGGGACCACAGATACGCAGTATTTT
CAISESEGTTDTQYF
>NA|TRBV4-3|TRBD2|TRBJ2-2
TGCGCCAGCAGCCAAGAGGGCGGGAGCACCGGGGAGCTGTTTTTT
CASSQEGGSTGELFF
>NA|TRBV6-6|NA|TRBJ2-1
TGTGCCAGCAGTTACTCAGGGGGGGGCATCCCCATGGAGCAGTTCTTC
CASSYSGGGIPMEQFF
>NA|TRBV4-3|NA|TRBJ2-7
TGCGCCAGCAGCCAAGATCATGCGGGGACGGTTTCCTACGAGCAGTACTTC
CASSQDHAGTVSYEQYF
>many|TRBV6-1|TRBD1|TRBJ2-3
TGTGCCAGCAGTGAAGGGACAGGGGGCGCAGATACGCAGTATTTT
CASSEGTGGADTQYF
>NA|TRBV27|TRBD1|TRBJ1-3
TGTGCCAGCAGTTCGCGACAGGGCTCCACCATATATTTT
CASSSRQGSTIYF
>NA|TRBV29-1|TRBD1|TRBJ2-6
TGCAGCGTTGAGGCACGACAGGGCAGTATTTCTGGGGCCAACGTCCTGACTTTC
CSVEARQGSISGANVLTF
>NA|TRBV6-5|TRBD2|TRBJ2-5
TGTGCCAGCAGTTATACTAGCGGGGAAGAGACCCAGTACTTC
CASSYTSGEETQYF
>NA|TRBV13|NA|TRBJ2-3
TGTGCCAGCACCGGGAGTACTAGCACAGATACGCAGTATTTT
CASTGSTSTDTQYF
>NA|TRBV19|NA|TRBJ2-3
TGTGCCAGTAGTGGCCCGAGCACAGATACGCAGTATTTT
CASSGPSTDTQYF
>NA|TRBV2|NA|TRBJ1-3
TGTGCCAGCAGTCGTCCACCGTCAGGGTTGGGAAACACCATATATTTT
CASSRPPSGLGNTIYF
>NA|TRBV9|NA|TRBJ2-2
TGTGCCAGCAGCGTCTCCGGGACTGCGAACACCGGGGAGCTGTTTTTT
CASSVSGTANTGELFF
>NA|TRBV10-3|TRBD1|TRBJ2-1
TGTGCCATCACTCCCCAACTGGGACAGGGGGCGCATGAGCAGTTCTTC
CAITPQLGQGAHEQFF
>NA|TRBV24-1|NA|TRBJ2-3
TGTGCCACCAGTGACCCAGGGGGGAGCACAGATACGCAGTATTTT
CATSDPGGSTDTQYF
>once|TRBV2|TRBD2|TRBJ2-3
TGTGCCAGCAGTGCCCTAGCGGGGGGGACAGATACGCAGTATTTT
CASSALAGGTDTQYF
>NA|TRBV7-9|TRBD1|TRBJ1-1
TGTGCCAGCAGCTTAGGACAGGGGTCCACTGAAGCTTTCTTT
CASSLGQGSTEAFF
>NA|TRBV6-4|TRBD1|TRBJ1-2
TGTGCCAGCAGTGCCAACGCCGGGACAGGGGGCCCGGGCTATGGCTACACCTTC
CASSANAGTGGPGYGYTF
>few|TRBV25-1|NA|TRBJ1-5
TGTGCCAGCAGTGAGGGGACACACAGCAATCAGCCCCAGCATTTT
CASSEGTHSNQPQHF
>NA|TRBV6-5|NA|TRBJ1-5
TGTGCCAGCAGTCGAGGGCCCCAGCATTTT
CASSRGPQHF
>NA|TRBV18|NA|TRBJ1-6
TGTGCCAGCTCACCCTTCGAGGTGAGAGATAATTCACCCCTCCACTTT
CASSPFEVRDNSPLHF
>few|TRBV2|NA|TRBJ2-7
TGTGCCAGCAGATCCGTGGGGCGGACCTACGAGCAGTACTTC
CASRSVGRTYEQYF
>few|TRBV5-8|NA|TRBJ1-5
TGTGCCAGCAGCTTGAACAGGGACAATCAGCCCCAGCATTTT
CASSLNRDNQPQHF
>NA|TRBV2|NA|TRBJ2-7
TGTGCCAGTAGGACTGTCTCCTACGAGCAGTACTTC
CASRTVSYEQYF
>few|TRBV14|NA|TRBJ1-4
TGTGCCAGCAGCTACGGGACATCGATCGGGGAAAAACTGTTTTTT
CASSYGTSIGEKLFF
>NA|TRBV6-6|TRBD1|TRBJ1-3
TGTGCCAGCAGTTACAAAAACAGGGGCGCTGGAAACACCATATATTTT
CASSYKNRGAGNTIYF
>few|TRBV9|NA|TRBJ1-2
TGTGCCAGCAGCGCTGAGGCGTACGGCTACACCTTC
CASSAEAYGYTF
>NA|TRBV2|TRBD1|TRBJ1-1
TGTGCCAGCAGCCCCGACAGGGCCACTGAAGCTTTCTTT
CASSPDRATEAFF
>NA|TRBV14|NA|TRBJ1-2
TGTGCCAGCAGCCAAACAGGCAACTATGGCTACACCTTC
CASSQTGNYGYTF